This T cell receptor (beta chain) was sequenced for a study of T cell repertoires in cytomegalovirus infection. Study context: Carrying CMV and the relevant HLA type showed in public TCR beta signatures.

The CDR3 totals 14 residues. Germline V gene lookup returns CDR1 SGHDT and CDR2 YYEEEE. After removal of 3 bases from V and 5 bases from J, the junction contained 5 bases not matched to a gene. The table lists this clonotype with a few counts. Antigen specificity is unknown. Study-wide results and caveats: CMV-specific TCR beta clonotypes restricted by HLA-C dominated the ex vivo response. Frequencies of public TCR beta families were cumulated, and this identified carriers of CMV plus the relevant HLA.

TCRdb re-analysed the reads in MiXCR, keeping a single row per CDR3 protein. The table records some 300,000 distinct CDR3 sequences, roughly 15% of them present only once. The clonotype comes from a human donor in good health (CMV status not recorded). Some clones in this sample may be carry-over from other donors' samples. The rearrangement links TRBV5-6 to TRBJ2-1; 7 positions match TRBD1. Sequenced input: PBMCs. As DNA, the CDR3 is TGTGCCAGCAGCTCAATCACAGGGGACAATGAGCAGTTCTTC. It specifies CASSSITGDNEQFF.